One and the same sample provided the 30 T cell receptor beta chains below, sequenced in a study of cytomegalovirus exposure and HLA in healthy donors. Researchers ran the PCR with 60 Vbeta and 13 Jbeta primers. Generated by immunoSEQ multiplex PCR, the TCRdb table keeps only in-frame clones and is missing some. The repertoire holds 130,000 to 150,000 clones, with around 75% as singletons. Sequencing input: PBMCs. These receptors were collected from a man aged 55 to 70 in good health and CMV-seronegative.

This chain uses TRBV5-4 with TRBJ2-7; D is perhaps TRBD2 (6 bases). Germline-derived CDR1 and CDR2 are SGHNT and YYREEE (reference sequence). The CDR3 covers 15 residues. With 4 bases removed from V and 0 bases from J, the gap between germline ends came to 14 bases. This chain's CDR3 is CASSPRGTNSYEQYF. In DNA, the CDR3 is TGTGCCAGCAGCCCACGGGGGACCAACTCCTACGAGCAGTACTTC. Looking up the rest from reference TRBV5-4 and TRBJ2-7 gives the full variable domain: ETGVTQSPTHLIKTRGQQVTLRCSSQSGHNTVSWYQQALGQGPQFIFQYYREEENGRGNFPPRFSGLQFPNYSSELNVNALELDDSALYLCASSPRGTNSYEQYFGPGTRLTVT.

This clone was detected only a few times. J is TRBJ2-3 and V is TRBV28, with D possibly matching TRBD2 (5 bases). Germline values: CDR1 MDHEN, CDR2 SYDVKM. CDR3 length: 13 residues. Trimming took 6 bases from V and 3 from J, leaving 10 bases between them. This CDR3 reads CASRVGVTDTQYF. The CDR3 DNA reads TGTGCCAGCAGGGTGGGAGTGACAGATACGCAGTATTTT. The entire variable domain, with the rest obtained from reference TRBV28 and TRBJ2-3, is as follows: DVKVTQSSRYLVKRTGEKVFLECVQDMDHENMFWYRQDPGLGLRLIYFSYDVKMKEKGDIPEGYSVSREKKERFSLILESASTNQTSMYLCASRVGVTDTQYFGPGTRLTVL.

The gene calls are TRBV28 and TRBJ1-3; D is uncertain. This CDR3 comprises 13 residues. Germline-derived CDR1 and CDR2 are MDHEN and SYDVKM. Trimming took 3 bases from V and 0 from J, leaving 3 bases between them. As DNA, the CDR3 is TGTGCCAGCAGTTTTATCTCTGGAAACACCATATATTTT. Its protein product is CASSFISGNTIYF.

This chain links TRBV5-4 with TRBJ2-7; 14 positions agree with TRBD2. CDR1 is SGHNT and CDR2 is YYREEE in the germline V gene (reference sequence). The CDR3 runs to 15 residues. Trimming took 4 bases from V and 7 from J; bases not matched to a gene: 7. This CDR3 reads CASSPGLAGASEQYF. The CDR3 coding sequence is TGTGCCAGCAGCCCGGGACTAGCGGGAGCATCTGAGCAGTACTTC. Looking up the rest from reference TRBV5-4 and TRBJ2-7 gives the full variable domain: ETGVTQSPTHLIKTRGQQVTLRCSSQSGHNTVSWYQQALGQGPQFIFQYYREEENGRGNFPPRFSGLQFPNYSSELNVNALELDDSALYLCASSPGLAGASEQYFGPGTRLTVT.

The chain recombines TRBV7-7 with TRBJ2-1, with 7 nucleotides matching TRBD2. V gave up 1 base and J gave up 9 bases; unmatched junction bases: 12. Germline CDR1 SSHAT, CDR2 FNYEAQ (reference sequence). The CDR3 consists of 16 residues. CDR3: CASSLGANAGVSEQFF. CDR3 DNA sequence: TGTGCCAGCAGCTTAGGGGCTAACGCGGGGGTTAGTGAGCAGTTCTTC. The complete variable domain, with remaining parts taken from reference TRBV7-7 and TRBJ2-1, reads GAGVSQSPRYKVTKRGQDVTLRCDPISSHATLYWYQQALGQGPEFLTYFNYEAQPDKSGLPSDRFSAERPEGSISTLTIQRTEQRDSAMYRCASSLGANAGVSEQFFGPGTRLTVL.

V gene TRBV27 combines with J gene TRBJ2-3, with D maybe TRBD2 (5 bases). Deletions cut 6 bases from V and 8 bases from J, with 12 bases between. Germline lookup yields CDR1 MNHEY and CDR2 SMNVEV (reference sequence). This CDR3 contains 12 residues. CDR3 sequence reads: CASRALERTQYF. CDR3 nucleotides: TGTGCCAGCAGAGCACTAGAGCGTACGCAGTATTTT.

This chain links TRBV28 with TRBJ1-4; 10 bases align to TRBD1. The CDR3 is made up of 15 amino acids. The germline CDR1 and CDR2 sequences are MDHEN and SYDVKM. J lost 8 bases, V lost 3 bases, and 6 bases had no gene match. The CDR3 is CASSFSTGGQEKLFF. Written as DNA, the CDR3 is TGTGCCAGCAGTTTCTCGACAGGGGGCCAAGAAAAACTGTTTTTT.

The chain joins TRBV4-2 to TRBJ1-6; D might be TRBD1 (6 bases). Germline CDR1 and CDR2: LGHNA and YNFKEQ. The CDR3 loop spans 17 amino acids. Deletions cut 0 bases from V and 8 bases from J, with 17 bases between. The CDR3: CASSQETSRTVDSPLHF. The CDR3 DNA is TGTGCCAGCAGCCAAGAGACCAGTAGGACAGTAGATTCACCCCTCCACTTT.

The chain is built from TRBV7-2 and TRBJ2-7; D might be TRBD2 (5 bases). The germline gives CDR1 SGHTA, CDR2 FQGNSA. Trimming cost V 3 bases and J 2 bases, with 14 bases left between them. The CDR3 has 15 residues. CDR3 sequence (DNA): TGTGCCAGCAGCTTCTCGGGGAGTGGGGCCTACGAGCAGTACTTC. It encodes CASSFSGSGAYEQYF. Full variable domain (missing parts from reference TRBV7-2 and TRBJ2-7): GAGVSQSPSNKVTEKGKDVELRCDPISGHTALYWYRQSLGQGLEFLIYFQGNSAPDKSGLPSDRFSAERTGGSVSTLTIQRTQQEDSAVYLCASSFSGSGAYEQYFGPGTRLTVT.

The chain combines TRBV2 with TRBJ1-1; 12 positions agree with TRBD1. Germline values: CDR1 SNHLY, CDR2 FYNNEI. J gave up 6 bases and V 7 bases, and 6 bases lay outside the gene matches. This CDR3 comprises 14 residues. The CDR3 coding sequence is TGTGCCAGCAATCCCGGGACAGGGGGCTCTGAAGCTTTCTTT. It translates to CASNPGTGGSEAFF.

The rearrangement uses TRBV6-6 and TRBJ2-3, with 7 bases aligning to TRBD1. Germline-derived CDR1 and CDR2 are MNHNY and SVGAGI (reference sequence). This CDR3 has 16 residues. V dropped 4 bases and J dropped 4; count of bases not matched to a gene: 11. For the CDR3, the DNA is TGTGCCAGCAGTTTAAAACAGGGGCGCCCCCCAGATACGCAGTATTTT. Protein sequence: CASSLKQGRPPDTQYF.

The chain combines TRBV18 with TRBJ2-7; D unresolved. This CDR3 has 14 amino acids. Trimming pared 2 bases from V and 2 bases from J, leaving 10 bases between. Germline V CDR1 and CDR2: KGHSH, LQKENI. CDR3 protein: CASSPSTTAYEQYF. In nucleotides, the CDR3 is TGTGCCAGCTCACCATCGACAACTGCCTACGAGCAGTACTTC.

The chain carries TRBV11-2 and TRBJ2-1; 9 positions agree with TRBD2. The CDR3 runs to 16 residues. In germline, CDR1 is SGHAT, CDR2 FQNNGV. V was pared by 5 bases and J by 4 bases, with 9 bases of the junction left unmatched. The DNA of the CDR3 is TGTGCCAGCAGCCAGATCCTAGCGGGGCTTTACAATGAGCAGTTCTTC. This translates into CASSQILAGLYNEQFF.

This chain links TRBV12-5 with TRBJ2-5, with 7 bases aligning to TRBD1. The CDR3 sequence is 18 residues long. Germline V gene sequence: CDR1 LGHNT, CDR2 FRNRAP. Trimming at V came to 0 bases and at J to 2 bases, leaving 12 bases not matched to a gene. The CDR3 sequence is CASGLVSPDRESQETQYF. Written as DNA, the CDR3 is TGTGCTAGTGGTTTGGTATCCCCCGACAGGGAATCACAAGAGACCCAGTACTTC.

V is TRBV7-9 and J is TRBJ1-1; 7 bases map to TRBD1. The CDR3 length is 14 residues. V shed 3 bases and J 8 bases; nucleotides not matched to a gene: 9. Germline V gene sequence: CDR1 SEHNR, CDR2 FQNEAQ (reference sequence). This chain's CDR3 is CASSFGEVRGEAFF. CDR3 DNA sequence: TGTGCCAGCAGCTTTGGGGAGGTCAGGGGGGAAGCTTTCTTT. Together with reference TRBV7-9 and TRBJ1-1, the CDR3 gives the full variable domain: DTGVSQNPRHKITKRGQNVTFRCDPISEHNRLYWYRQTLGQGPEFLTYFQNEAQLEKSRLLSDRFSAERPKGSFSTLEIQRTEQGDSAMYLCASSFGEVRGEAFFGQGTRLTVV.

The chain uses TRBV5-1 and TRBJ2-5; 7 bases fit TRBD1. This CDR3 has 14 residues. The V and J ends lost 0 bases and 5 bases, in that order; junction bases with no gene match: 4. CDR1 and CDR2 from the germline V gene are SGHRS and YFSETQ. CDR3 sequence reads: CASSLVTGYETQYF. The CDR3 nucleotides read TGCGCCAGCAGCTTGGTGACAGGGTACGAGACCCAGTACTTC.

The rearrangement joins TRBV7-9 to TRBJ2-3, with TRBD2 matching over 8 bases. Germline V gene sequence: CDR1 SEHNR, CDR2 FQNEAQ (reference sequence). V dropped 11 bases and J dropped 4; count of bases not matched to a gene: 5. The CDR3 consists of 12 residues. CDR3 residues: CALLRGADTQYF. The CDR3 nucleotides read TGTGCCCTACTGCGGGGGGCAGATACGCAGTATTTT.

This chain uses TRBV18 with TRBJ1-1; 8 bases agree with TRBD1. The CDR3 is 16 amino acids. V shed 4 bases and J 0 bases; nucleotides not matched to a gene: 7. CDR1 and CDR2 (germline): KGHSH, LQKENI. The CDR3 reads CASSHRGDRLNTEAFF. The CDR3 DNA reads as TGTGCCAGCTCACATAGAGGGGACAGGCTGAACACTGAAGCTTTCTTT.

The chain combines TRBV28 with TRBJ1-1, with TRBD1 as a possible D gene (5 bases). The CDR3 sequence is 13 residues long. V was cut by 7 bases and J by 0 bases, with 9 bases left in between. CDR1 is MDHEN and CDR2 is SYDVKM in the germline V gene. CDR3 in DNA: TGTGCCAGCACGTACAGGCTGAACACTGAAGCTTTCTTT. It encodes CASTYRLNTEAFF.

The chain uses TRBV7-8 and TRBJ1-5; no clear D. In germline, CDR1 is SGHVS, CDR2 FQNEAQ. Trimming removed 1 base at V and 5 bases at J, with 21 bases between. The CDR3 has 18 residues. CDR3 bases: TGTGCCAGCAGCTTAGGAGGTGGTAGTACGAGGTGGGATCAGCCCCAGCATTTT. It encodes CASSLGGGSTRWDQPQHF.

The V call is TRBV28, the J call TRBJ2-2, with 8 nucleotides matching TRBD2. V lost 5 bases, J lost 5 bases, and 10 bases stayed unmatched. Looked up from germline, CDR1 is MDHEN and CDR2 is SYDVKM. The CDR3 totals 16 residues. The CDR3 nucleotides are TGTGCCAGCAGTACCCTTTGGACTAGCTCAACCGGGGAGCTGTTTTTT. Its translation is CASSTLWTSSTGELFF.

This clone appeared a single time. The chain has TRBV30 and TRBJ2-1; TRBD2 is a possible D gene (6 bases). The germline V and J ends were trimmed by 5 bases and 6 bases, with 14 bases remaining between them. The CDR3 contains 13 residues. Germline V CDR1 and CDR2: GTSNPN, SVGIG (reference sequence). CDR3 region: CAWGSGLGNEQFF. The DNA of the CDR3 is TGTGCCTGGGGGAGCGGGCTCGGCAATGAGCAGTTCTTC. The variable domain in full, completed from reference TRBV30 and TRBJ2-1, reads SQTIHQWPATLVQPVGSPLSLECTVEGTSNPNLYWYRQAAGRGLQLLFYSVGIGQISSEVPQNLSASRPQDRQFILSSKKLLLSDSGFYLCAWGSGLGNEQFFGPGTRLTVL.

The chain couples TRBV4-2 to TRBJ2-5; no firm D call. Trimming shortened V by 4 bases and J by 5 bases, and 8 bases separated the two germline ends. This CDR3 contains 12 residues. CDR1 and CDR2 (germline): LGHNA, YNFKEQ. CDR3 sequence reads: CASSRDQETQYF. The CDR3 DNA reads as TGTGCCAGCAGCCGAGATCAGGAGACCCAGTACTTC.

The rearrangement links TRBV7-8 to TRBJ2-7, with D possibly matching TRBD1 (7 bases). The germline CDR1 and CDR2 sequences are SGHVS and FQNEAQ. The CDR3 has 17 amino acids. V lost 0 bases and J lost 0, with 15 bases in between. The CDR3 coding sequence is TGTGCCAGCAGCTTAGCGCCAAGGCAGGGGGGCTCCTACGAGCAGTACTTC. This translates into CASSLAPRQGGSYEQYF.

This clone turned up a few times. V usage is TRBV7-2 and J usage is TRBJ1-1; 8 nucleotides line up with TRBD1. Germline CDR1 SGHTA, CDR2 FQGNSA. J gave up 11 bases and V 2 bases, and 4 bases lay outside the gene matches. The CDR3 is made up of 12 amino acids. The DNA of the CDR3 is TGTGCCAGCAGCTTAACGACAGGGGACGCTTTCTTT. It specifies CASSLTTGDAFF.

The chain combines TRBV2 with TRBJ2-1; 7 bases are a match to TRBD1. The CDR3 has 15 amino acids. Germline values: CDR1 SNHLY, CDR2 FYNNEI. Unmatched junction bases numbered 1, after V lost 2 bases and J lost 0 bases. CDR3 amino acids: CASSEQGDSYNEQFF. DNA for the CDR3: TGTGCCAGCAGTGAACAGGGGGACTCCTACAATGAGCAGTTCTTC. The full variable domain, its missing parts supplied by reference TRBV2 and TRBJ2-1, is EPEVTQTPSHQVTQMGQEVILRCVPISNHLYFYWYRQILGQKVEFLVSFYNNEISEKSEIFDDQFSVERPDGSNFTLKIRSTKLEDSAMYFCASSEQGDSYNEQFFGPGTRLTVL.

This chain uses TRBV18 with TRBJ2-5; D perhaps matches TRBD2 (5 bases). CDR3 length: 16 residues. Germline loops: CDR1 KGHSH, CDR2 LQKENI. The V end lost 3 bases, the J end lost 1 base, and 15 bases lay between the germline ends. DNA of the CDR3: TGTGCCAGCTCACCGAGTATCCGGCGGGCCCAAGAGACCCAGTACTTC. Protein: CASSPSIRRAQETQYF.

The rearrangement joins TRBV6-6 to TRBJ1-1; D gene uncertain. Per germline, CDR1 MNHNY and CDR2 SVGAGI (reference sequence). V lost 8 bases to trimming and J lost 3 bases, with 7 bases between them. The CDR3 length is 11 residues. In DNA, the CDR3 is TGTGCCAGCGTGCGGGACACTGAAGCTTTCTTT. It is translated as CASVRDTEAFF.

The J gene is TRBJ1-5, the V gene TRBV28, with 12 bases lining up with TRBD1. With V trimmed by 6 bases and J by 3 bases, 6 bases remained unmatched. Germline assignment: CDR1 MDHEN and CDR2 SYDVKM. CDR3 size: 16 residues. The CDR3 spells CASRLGTGGFNQPQHF. In nucleotides, the CDR3 is TGTGCCAGCAGACTTGGGACAGGGGGCTTCAATCAGCCCCAGCATTTT.

V is TRBV5-1 and J is TRBJ2-5; 10 nucleotides agree with TRBD1. The CDR3 runs 14 residues. V was clipped by 3 bases and J by 5 bases; unmatched bases: 4. In germline, CDR1 is SGHRS, CDR2 YFSETQ. DNA for the CDR3: TGCGCCAGCAGCTCGACAGGGGGCGGGGAGACCCAGTACTTC. Its translation: CASSSTGGGETQYF.